Each of the 25 T cell receptor beta chains below was sequenced from the same sample in a study of somatic mutations in cytotoxic T cells in rheumatoid arthritis. TCRdb keeps only in-frame clones here, not all; method: immunoSEQ multiplex PCR. The table lists about 2,800 clones, approximately 61% of them singletons. Input material: CD8+ T cells sorted from synovial fluid. The receptors stem from a woman aged 18-29 years with rheumatoid arthritis.

In its sample, this clone was seen once. The V and J genes are TRBV12-5 and TRBJ2-1, with 10 bases that match TRBD1. V gave up 3 bases and J gave up 6 bases; unmatched junction bases: 14. There are 18 residues in the CDR3. Germline assignment: CDR1 LGHNT and CDR2 FRNRAP. CDR3 coding DNA: TGTGCTAGTGGTTTTTGGGTTGAGGGGACAGGGGCGTCCAATGAGCAGTTCTTC. The encoded protein is CASGFWVEGTGASNEQFF.

The V gene is TRBV19, the J gene TRBJ2-5, with TRBD2 identical over 11 bases. The germline CDR1 and CDR2 sequences are LNHDA and SQIVND (reference sequence). Trimming cost V 4 bases and J 3 bases; bases outside gene matches: 4. The CDR3 sequence is 15 residues long. The DNA for the CDR3 is TGTGCCAGTAGTACAGAGACTAGCGGGGAAGAGACCCAGTACTTC. Residues: CASSTETSGEETQYF.

This clone was seen a few times. The chain combines TRBV4-1 with TRBJ1-6; D is perhaps TRBD1 (5 bases). Germline-derived CDR1 and CDR2 are MGHRA and YSYEKL. The CDR3 sequence is 13 residues long. Trimming cost V 7 bases and J 6 bases, with 10 bases left between them. The CDR3 nucleotides are TGCGCCAGCAAACAGGCGCTTAATTCACCCCTCCACTTT. This translates into CASKQALNSPLHF.

The chain is built from TRBV7-8 and TRBJ2-5; D is unresolved. The J call may not be correct, given that the DNA end is closer to TRBJ2-7. The CDR3 contains 17 residues. The germline gives CDR1 SGHVS, CDR2 FQNEAQ. In DNA, the CDR3 is TGTGCCAGCAGCGTGACCAAGAGACATCCCCTCTCCTACGAGCAGTACTTC. Its protein is CASSVTKRHPLSYEQYF.

The genes are TRBV6-5 and TRBJ2-7; 8 positions match TRBD1. This CDR3 has 13 residues. With 4 bases clipped from V and 4 bases from J, the junction kept 3 bases outside the gene matches. Germline V gene data show CDR1 as MNHEY and CDR2 as SVGAGI. The CDR3 loop is CASSFDRGYEQYF. DNA of the CDR3: TGTGCCAGCAGTTTCGACAGGGGATACGAGCAGTACTTC.

This rearrangement joins TRBV6-5 to TRBJ1-3; maybe TRBD1 (6 bases). V lost 3 bases and J lost 3, with 12 bases in between. Germline CDR1 and CDR2: MNHEY and SVGAGI. CDR3 length equals 15 residues. CDR3 bases: TGTGCCAGCAGTTATGGTGGGACAAGTGGAAACACCATATATTTT. It encodes CASSYGGTSGNTIYF.

The chain couples TRBV7-9 to TRBJ2-5; 8 positions match TRBD2. J lost 5 bases, V lost 3 bases, and 5 bases had no gene match. Germline V lookup: CDR1 SEHNR, CDR2 FQNEAQ (reference sequence). There are 14 residues in the CDR3. The CDR3 is CASSFSSGSETQYF. CDR3 sequence (DNA): TGTGCCAGCAGCTTCTCTAGCGGGTCGGAGACCCAGTACTTC.

The chain employs TRBV28 and TRBJ2-2, with D possibly TRBD2 on 6 matching bases. V was cut by 2 bases and J by 6 bases, with 19 bases left in between. Germline V lookup: CDR1 MDHEN, CDR2 SYDVKM. The CDR3 is 17 amino acids. The CDR3: CASSLPAGSVFPGELFF. In DNA form, the CDR3 reads TGTGCCAGCAGTTTACCGGCGGGGAGTGTGTTTCCCGGGGAGCTGTTTTTT.

This chain uses TRBV7-9 with TRBJ2-1; no reliable D call. The germline gives CDR1 SEHNR, CDR2 FQNEAQ (reference sequence). CDR3 size: 14 residues. V lost 0 bases and J lost 11, with 14 bases in between. The chain's CDR3 is CASSLALPTRQQFF. The DNA of the CDR3 is TGTGCCAGCAGCTTAGCGTTGCCGACGCGGCAGCAGTTCTTC.

The chain links TRBV6-5 to TRBJ2-7; the match to TRBD2 covers 11 bases. The CDR3 sequence is 14 residues long. V lost 6 bases and J lost 3; bases outside the gene matches: 4. The germline gives CDR1 MNHEY, CDR2 SVGAGI. CDR3 sequence (DNA): TGTGCCAGCAGAGGGACTAGCGGCCTCTACGAGCAGTACTTC. Protein sequence: CASRGTSGLYEQYF.

The CDR3 reads CASSQDGYSGGYTF. The CDR3 nucleotides are TGCGCCAGCAGCCAAGATGGCTATTCGGGGGGCTACACCTTC. The chain employs TRBV4-3 and TRBJ1-2; D gene unclear. Germline V CDR1 and CDR2: LGHNA, YSLEER. The CDR3 runs 14 residues. V was trimmed by 0 bases and J by 8 bases, leaving 13 bases between them.

The rearrangement links TRBV4-3 to TRBJ1-2; D might be TRBD1 (6 bases). Trimming stripped 4 bases from V and 4 bases from J, with 22 bases between. CDR1 is LGHNA and CDR2 is YSLEER in the germline V gene. The CDR3 consists of 17 residues. CDR3 DNA: TGCGCCAGCAGCCTCGCACCGCCGGGAGGGGGTCCCTATGGCTACACCTTC. Encoded protein: CASSLAPPGGGPYGYTF.

The V gene is TRBV28, the J gene TRBJ1-2; 9 bases match TRBD1. Germline CDR1 and CDR2: MDHEN and SYDVKM. The CDR3 contains 15 residues. V lost 4 bases, J lost 6 bases, and 9 bases stayed unmatched. The CDR3 coding sequence is TGTGCCAGCAGTTGGCCGGGACAGGGTAGAGATGGCTACACCTTC. Translating it yields CASSWPGQGRDGYTF.

A few counts support this clone. This chain uses TRBV11-2 with TRBJ2-1, with D perhaps matching TRBD2 (5 bases). The CDR3 extends over 14 amino acids. CDR1 and CDR2 (germline): SGHAT, FQNNGV. V dropped 7 bases and J dropped 8 bases, with 18 bases sitting between them. CDR3 sequence: CASTPSRAGDEQFF. The DNA for the CDR3 is TGTGCCAGCACCCCCAGCCGGGCCGGGGATGAGCAGTTCTTC.

In this sample, this clone turned up a few times. The chain employs TRBV6-1 and TRBJ1-1; 9 nucleotides agree with TRBD1. The germline CDR1 and CDR2 sequences are MNHNS and SASEGT. This CDR3 has 12 amino acids. After removal of 6 bases from V and 7 bases from J, the junction contained 3 bases not matched to a gene. The CDR3 coding sequence is TGTGCCAGCAGGGGACAGGGACTTGAAGCTTTCTTT. This translates into CASRGQGLEAFF.

The genes are TRBV6-5 and TRBJ2-1; 8 nucleotides line up with TRBD2. The length of the CDR3 is 16 residues. The J segment lost 7 bases and the V segment lost 1 base, leaving 9 bases of the junction unmatched. In germline, CDR1 is MNHEY, CDR2 SVGAGI. The CDR3 sequence is CASSYFLSGGRNEQFF. As DNA, the CDR3 is TGTGCCAGCAGTTACTTCCTCTCGGGGGGGAGAAATGAGCAGTTCTTC.

This clone was detected only once. The chain combines TRBV5-1 with TRBJ1-2; 10 nucleotides match TRBD1. The CDR3 totals 16 residues. Germline V gives CDR1 SGHRS, CDR2 YFSETQ. The ends lost 0 bases at V and 2 bases at J; junction bases unmatched: 4. In DNA, the CDR3 is TGCGCCAGCAGCTTGGCCTCGGGACAGGGGAACTATGGCTACACCTTC. Amino acid sequence: CASSLASGQGNYGYTF. Full variable domain (remainder filled in from reference TRBV5-1 and TRBJ1-2): KAGVTQTPRYLIKTRGQQVTLSCSPISGHRSVSWYQQTPGQGLQFLFEYFSETQRNKGNFPGRFSGRQFSNSRSEMNVSTLELGDSALYLCASSLASGQGNYGYTFGSGTRLTVV.

This clone was observed once. J is TRBJ2-1 and V is TRBV27; 10 bases match TRBD2. This CDR3 has 15 residues. Germline V gene sequence: CDR1 MNHEY, CDR2 SMNVEV (reference sequence). J lost 9 bases, V lost 4 bases, and 9 bases had no gene match. DNA of the CDR3: TGTGCCAGCAGTTCCACAGGGGGACTAGCGATTGAGCAGTTCTTC. Amino acid sequence: CASSSTGGLAIEQFF.

This chain's CDR3 is CASSQDRGRNNEQFF. CDR3 DNA sequence: TGCGCCAGCAGCCAAGACAGGGGGCGCAACAATGAGCAGTTCTTC. V gene TRBV4-3 combines with J gene TRBJ2-1; 8 bases fit TRBD1. CDR3 length: 15 residues. Germline V CDR1 and CDR2: LGHNA, YSLEER. V lost 0 bases, J lost 5 bases, and 3 bases stayed unmatched.

The chain combines TRBV27 with TRBJ1-1; possible D gene TRBD1, 6 bases. CDR1 and CDR2 (germline): MNHEY, SMNVEV (reference sequence). The CDR3 has 15 amino acids. V was pared by 5 bases and J by 0 bases, with 13 bases between. This CDR3 is CASSPPGVVNTEAFF. The CDR3 DNA reads TGTGCCAGCAGTCCGCCAGGGGTAGTGAACACTGAAGCTTTCTTT.

This sequence joins TRBV27 and TRBJ1-1; tentatively, D is TRBD1 (5 bases). V was clipped by 2 bases and J by 4 bases, with 17 bases between them. Germline V lookup: CDR1 MNHEY, CDR2 SMNVEV (reference sequence). The CDR3 sequence is 16 residues long. CDR3 residues: CASSLTSPTGGTEAFF. As DNA, the CDR3 is TGTGCCAGCAGTTTAACAAGTCCCACGGGGGGCACTGAAGCTTTCTTT.

The chain recombines TRBV9 with TRBJ1-2; the match to TRBD1 covers 7 bases. Per the germline V gene, CDR1 is SGDLS and CDR2 is YYNGEE. V dropped 4 bases and J dropped 8; count of bases not matched to a gene: 5. CDR3 length equals 12 residues. CDR3 region: CASSPRQGGYTF. Here the CDR3 DNA reads TGTGCCAGCAGCCCACGACAGGGAGGCTACACCTTC.

In its sample, this clone was seen a few times. The chain couples TRBV6-4 to TRBJ2-1; 9 nucleotides match TRBD2. After removal of 3 bases from V and 2 bases from J, the junction contained 5 bases not matched to a gene. CDR1 and CDR2 from the germline V gene are MRHNA and SNTAGT. The CDR3 covers 16 residues. This CDR3 is CASSEGREGPYNEQFF. For the CDR3, the DNA is TGTGCCAGCAGTGAAGGGCGGGAGGGCCCCTACAATGAGCAGTTCTTC.

The gene calls are TRBV14 and TRBJ2-1; TRBD2 matches 12 bases. V gave up 5 bases and J gave up 0 bases; unmatched junction bases: 8. Per germline, CDR1 SGHDN and CDR2 FVKESK. The CDR3 covers 18 residues. The CDR3 DNA reads TGTGCCAGCAGCTGGGGACTAGCGGGCGATTCCTCCTACAATGAGCAGTTCTTC. Its protein product is CASSWGLAGDSSYNEQFF. Complete variable domain (other parts from reference TRBV14 and TRBJ2-1): EAGVTQFPSHSVIEKGQTVTLRCDPISGHDNLYWYRRVMGKEIKFLLHFVKESKQDESGMPNNRFLAERTGGTYSTLKVQPAELEDSGVYFCASSWGLAGDSSYNEQFFGPGTRLTVL.

This clone showed up just once. J is TRBJ2-3 and V is TRBV6-6; weak D call: TRBD2 (5 bases). Per the germline V gene, CDR1 is MNHNY and CDR2 is SVGAGI (reference sequence). The CDR3 sequence is 13 residues long. The V and J ends lost 2 bases and 3 bases respectively, with 6 bases between them. The CDR3 DNA reads as TGTGCCAGCAGTTACAGGGAGACAGATACGCAGTATTTT. Its translation is CASSYRETDTQYF.